The TCR beta chain described here comes from a study of CD8 T cells in Susac syndrome. The CDR3 runs to 13 residues. The ends were cut back, 0 bases at V and 6 bases at J, with 8 bases in the middle. Germline loops: CDR1 SGHRS, CDR2 YFSETQ. Random hexamers were used to reverse transcribe the RNA input (0.5 to 1 ug). Each CDR3 protein is one row after TCRdb ran MiXCR on the immunoSEQ multiplex PCR reads. The sample includes about 210,000 distinct CDR3 sequences, 95% seen only once; the top ten take about 0.08%. Relapsing-remitting disease, either stable or active, was present in the multiple sclerosis controls, who were treatment-naive patients.

This chain links TRBV5-1 with TRBJ2-3, with unresolved D. Material: CD4+ T cells from PBMCs. The receptor was derived from a human donor with multiple sclerosis. This CDR3 is CASSLDGRDTQYF. CDR3 sequence (DNA): TGCGCCAGCAGCTTGGACGGCCGCGATACGCAGTATTTT.